One sample yielded the 11 T cell receptor beta chains listed below, sequenced in a study of regulatory T cells in long-lasting Graves disease. Specified time point: newly diagnosed GD, antithyroid drugs for less than 3 months. Following extraction of RNA from PBMCs, that RNA was used to make the TCR library. Relying on iRepertoire HTBI primers and Arm-PCR of CDR3 regions, the team built TCR beta libraries. TCRdb redid the calling of the multiplex PCR reads with MiXCR, one entry per CDR3 protein. This sample carries 450,000 to 650,000 distinct CDR3 sequences, about 16% of them seen once, and the ten largest clones take around 25%. These data were also reused for a study on T cells in Graves' hyperthyroidism and ophthalmopathy.

Sequencing used peripheral blood mononuclear cells (PBMCs), obtained at new diagnosis, from a patient treated with antithyroid drugs. The receptor set was obtained from a woman aged 35-65 years with Graves disease.

This clonotype was counted many times. The chain recombines TRBV3-1 with TRBJ2-1; TRBD2 matches 13 bases. Trimming at V came to 1 base and at J to 7 bases, leaving 1 base not matched to a gene. Germline CDR1 is LGHDT and CDR2 is YNNKEL (reference sequence). The CDR3 contains 15 residues. The CDR3 DNA reads as TGTGCCAGCAGCCAAGCGGGACTAGCGGGGAATGAGCAGTTCTTC. Its translation: CASSQAGLAGNEQFF.

This clonotype was detected a few times. The V and J genes are TRBV19 and TRBJ1-2, with 7 bases aligning to TRBD1. The CDR3 is 13 residues long. CDR1 and CDR2 from the germline V gene are LNHDA and SQIVND (reference sequence). J was trimmed by 4 bases and V by 4 bases; bases with no gene match: 3. For the CDR3, the DNA is TGTGCCAGTAGTAAAGACAGGGCCTATGGCTACACCTTC. Amino acid sequence: CASSKDRAYGYTF.

This clonotype was counted at least ten times. The V call is TRBV5-1, the J call TRBJ2-1, with TRBD1 as a possible D gene (5 bases). This CDR3 is 13 amino acids long. Germline CDR1 reads SGHRS; CDR2 reads YFSETQ. Trimming removed 4 bases at V and 5 bases at J, with 10 bases between. CDR3 coding DNA: TGCGCCAGCAGCGCGGAAGGGGACAATGAGCAGTTCTTC. Protein product: CASSAEGDNEQFF.

In its sample, this clonotype was seen many times. This sequence joins TRBV7-9 and TRBJ1-1; D gene unclear. This CDR3 is built from 13 residues. The ends were cut back, 8 bases at V and 0 bases at J, with 10 bases in the middle. The germline CDR1 and CDR2 sequences are SEHNR and FQNEAQ (reference sequence). CDR3 region: CASAREMNTEAFF. Written as DNA, the CDR3 is TGTGCCAGCGCGAGGGAAATGAACACTGAAGCTTTCTTT.

This clonotype was detected many times. The J gene is TRBJ1-2, the V gene TRBV12-3 or TRBV12-4; D remains unclear. The CDR3 runs 14 residues. V was cut by 5 bases and J by 3 bases, with 13 bases left in between. CDR3 in amino acids: CASSLYPGDYGYTF. The CDR3 DNA sequence: TGTGCCAGCAGTCTATACCCGGGAGACTATGGCTACACCTTC.

V usage is TRBV3-1 and J usage is TRBJ2-2, with 10 bases that match TRBD1. Losses at the gene ends were 4 bases for V and 4 bases for J; bases not matched to a gene: 9. Germline V gives CDR1 LGHDT, CDR2 YNNKEL (reference sequence). The CDR3 consists of 17 residues. The CDR3 spells CASSLNRRTGGTGELFF. For the CDR3, the DNA is TGTGCCAGCAGCCTTAATAGACGGACAGGGGGCACCGGGGAGCTGTTTTTT.

This clonotype came up many times. The chain carries TRBV7-9 and TRBJ2-7, with D unresolved. Germline CDR1 and CDR2: SEHNR and FQNEAQ (reference sequence). There are 14 residues in the CDR3. Trimming removed 7 bases from V and 3 bases from J, with 16 bases in between. For the CDR3, the DNA is TGTGCCAGCAACCGCCGAGGTGAGCTCTACGAGCAGTACTTC. Residues: CASNRRGELYEQYF.

The chain uses TRBV4-1 and TRBJ1-1; 7 bases agree with TRBD1. CDR1 and CDR2 (germline): MGHRA, YSYEKL. The CDR3 consists of 17 residues. V lost 1 base, J lost 0 bases, and 8 bases stayed unmatched. The CDR3 DNA reads as TGCGCCAGCAGCCAAGCTGCAGGGGGAGGATTGAACACTGAAGCTTTCTTT. It codes for CASSQAAGGGLNTEAFF.

This clonotype was picked up many times. The V and J genes are TRBV28 and TRBJ2-1; 8 bases are shared with TRBD2. The CDR3 loop spans 17 amino acids. Per germline, CDR1 MDHEN and CDR2 SYDVKM. V was clipped by 5 bases and J by 4 bases; unmatched bases: 13. The CDR3 region is CASSASWASGHYNEQFF. The CDR3 bases are TGTGCCAGCAGTGCCTCTTGGGCTAGCGGGCATTACAATGAGCAGTTCTTC. Supplemented by reference TRBV28 and TRBJ2-1, the full variable domain reads DVKVTQSSRYLVKRTGEKVFLECVQDMDHENMFWYRQDPGLGLRLIYFSYDVKMKEKGDIPEGYSVSREKKERFSLILESASTNQTSMYLCASSASWASGHYNEQFFGPGTRLTVL.

This clonotype was detected only a few times. The chain combines TRBV5-1 with TRBJ2-7, with 9 nucleotides matching TRBD2. Germline CDR1 reads SGHRS; CDR2 reads YFSETQ. CDR3 length: 13 residues. V shed 6 bases and J 6 bases; nucleotides not matched to a gene: 7. In DNA, the CDR3 is TGCGCCAGCACCGGGACTAGCCCAGTCGAGCAGTACTTC. Translating it yields CASTGTSPVEQYF.

Only a few counts were recorded for this clonotype. CDR3 coding DNA: TGTGCCAGCAGCGTATTGGCAGCTAACACCGGGGAGCTGTTTTTT. Protein sequence: CASSVLAANTGELFF. The chain couples TRBV9 to TRBJ2-2; D is ambiguous. Germline CDR1 and CDR2: SGDLS and YYNGEE. V lost 1 base, J lost 2 bases, and 9 bases lay in between. The CDR3 covers 15 residues.